Given below is one TCR beta chain in context. The entry originates in a study of cytomegalovirus exposure and HLA in healthy donors. This PCR relied on a set of 60 Vbeta primers and 13 Jbeta primers. Produced via immunoSEQ multiplex PCR; TCRdb's table is partial and in-frame only. Here the sample spans approximately 220,000 clones, 82% being singletons. Germline V lookup: CDR1 LNHDA, CDR2 SQIVND (reference sequence). The CDR3 runs 14 residues. V trimming: 5 bases; J trimming: 4 bases; junction bases outside the gene matches: 7. This TCR was sampled from a middle-aged man in good health and CMV-seropositive. V and J are TRBV19 and TRBJ1-1, with 7 bases identical to TRBD1. Sequenced input: PBMCs. The CDR3 loop is CASSPRQGGTEAFF. In nucleotides, the CDR3 is TGTGCCAGTAGTCCGCGACAGGGCGGCACTGAAGCTTTCTTT.